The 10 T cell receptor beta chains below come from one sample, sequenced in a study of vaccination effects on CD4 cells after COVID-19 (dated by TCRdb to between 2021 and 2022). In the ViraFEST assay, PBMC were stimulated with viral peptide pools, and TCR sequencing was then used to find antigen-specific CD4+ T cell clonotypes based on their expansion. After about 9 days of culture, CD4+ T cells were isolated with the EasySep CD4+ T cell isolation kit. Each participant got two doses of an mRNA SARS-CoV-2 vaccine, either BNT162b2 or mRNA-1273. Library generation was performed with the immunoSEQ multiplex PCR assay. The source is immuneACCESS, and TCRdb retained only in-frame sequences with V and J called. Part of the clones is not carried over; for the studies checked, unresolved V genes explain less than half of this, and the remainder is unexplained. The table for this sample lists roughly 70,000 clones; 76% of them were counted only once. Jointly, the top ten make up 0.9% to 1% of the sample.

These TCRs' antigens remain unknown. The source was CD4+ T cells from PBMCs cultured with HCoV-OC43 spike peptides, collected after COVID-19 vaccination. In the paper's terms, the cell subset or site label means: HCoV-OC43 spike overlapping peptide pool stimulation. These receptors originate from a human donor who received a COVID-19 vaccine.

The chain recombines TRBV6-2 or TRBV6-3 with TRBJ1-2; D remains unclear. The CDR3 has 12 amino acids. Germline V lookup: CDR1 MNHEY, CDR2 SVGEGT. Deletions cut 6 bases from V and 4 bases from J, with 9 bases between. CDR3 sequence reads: CASSSVGYGYTF. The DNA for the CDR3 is TGTGCCAGCAGCTCTGTTGGCTATGGCTACACCTTC.

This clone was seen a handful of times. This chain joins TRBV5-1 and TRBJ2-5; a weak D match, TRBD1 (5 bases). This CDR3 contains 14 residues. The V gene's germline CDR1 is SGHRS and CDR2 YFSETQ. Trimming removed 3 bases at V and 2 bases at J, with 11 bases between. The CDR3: CASSSDRLQETQYF. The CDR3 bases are TGCGCCAGCAGCTCCGACAGATTACAAGAGACCCAGTACTTC.

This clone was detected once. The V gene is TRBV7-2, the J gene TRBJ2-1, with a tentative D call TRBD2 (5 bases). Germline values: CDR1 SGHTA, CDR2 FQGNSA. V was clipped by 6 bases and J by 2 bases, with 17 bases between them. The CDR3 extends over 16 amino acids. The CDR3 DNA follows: TGTGCCAGCAGTCGCGGTTTCGCCGGGGCCTACAATGAGCAGTTCTTC. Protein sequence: CASSRGFAGAYNEQFF.

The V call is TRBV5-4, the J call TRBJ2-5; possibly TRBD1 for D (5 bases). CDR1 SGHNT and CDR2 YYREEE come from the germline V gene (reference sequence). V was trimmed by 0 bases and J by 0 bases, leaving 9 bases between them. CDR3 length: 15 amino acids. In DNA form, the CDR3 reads TGTGCCAGCAGCTTGGTTTCCAGGGACCAAGAGACCCAGTACTTC. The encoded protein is CASSLVSRDQETQYF.

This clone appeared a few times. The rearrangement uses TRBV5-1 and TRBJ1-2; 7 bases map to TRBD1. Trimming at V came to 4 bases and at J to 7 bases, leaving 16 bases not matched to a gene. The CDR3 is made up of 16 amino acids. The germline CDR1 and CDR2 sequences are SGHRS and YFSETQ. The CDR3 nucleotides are TGCGCCAGCAGCCCGGTATCGACAGGGCTAGGTGGTGGCTACACCTTC. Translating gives CASSPVSTGLGGGYTF.

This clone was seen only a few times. The CDR3 region has the DNA TGTGCCAGCAGCCCCGATCGATGGACCTCTGGAAACACCATATATTTT. Protein: CASSPDRWTSGNTIYF. The genes are TRBV3-1 (or the pseudogene TRBV3-2) and TRBJ1-3; D is undetermined. Germline loops: CDR1 LGHDT, CDR2 YNNKEL (reference sequence). The CDR3 is 16 residues long. The V end lost 4 bases, the J end lost 0 bases, and 13 bases lay between the germline ends.

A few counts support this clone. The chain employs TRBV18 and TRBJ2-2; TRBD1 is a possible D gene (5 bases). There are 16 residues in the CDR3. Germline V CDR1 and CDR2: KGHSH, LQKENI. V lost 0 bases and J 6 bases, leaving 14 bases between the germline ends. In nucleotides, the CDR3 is TGTGCCAGCTCACCACCTCTGGGAAGGGGCGCCGGGGAGCTGTTTTTT. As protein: CASSPPLGRGAGELFF.

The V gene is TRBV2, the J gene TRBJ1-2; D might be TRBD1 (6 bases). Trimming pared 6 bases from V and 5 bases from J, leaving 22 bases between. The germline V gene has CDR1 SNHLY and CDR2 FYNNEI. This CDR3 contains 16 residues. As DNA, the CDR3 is TGTGCCAGCAGCCGAGACATTACGGACAGAGAATATGGCTACACCTTC. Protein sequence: CASSRDITDREYGYTF.

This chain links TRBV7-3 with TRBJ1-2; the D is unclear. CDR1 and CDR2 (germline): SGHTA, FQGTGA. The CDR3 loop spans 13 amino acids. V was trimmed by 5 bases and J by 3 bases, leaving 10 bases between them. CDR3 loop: CASSANGYYGYTF. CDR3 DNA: TGTGCCAGCAGCGCCAATGGTTACTATGGCTACACCTTC.

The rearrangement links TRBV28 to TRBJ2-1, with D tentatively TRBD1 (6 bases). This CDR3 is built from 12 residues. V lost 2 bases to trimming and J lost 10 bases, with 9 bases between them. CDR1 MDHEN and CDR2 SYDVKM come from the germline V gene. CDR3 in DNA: TGTGCCAGCAGTTTACCCGGGACAGAGCAGTTCTTC. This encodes CASSLPGTEQFF. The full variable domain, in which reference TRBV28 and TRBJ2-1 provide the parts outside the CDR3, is DVKVTQSSRYLVKRTGEKVFLECVQDMDHENMFWYRQDPGLGLRLIYFSYDVKMKEKGDIPEGYSVSREKKERFSLILESASTNQTSMYLCASSLPGTEQFFGPGTRLTVL.